These T cell receptor beta chains were read from a single sample in a study of neoadjuvant anti-PD-1 for oral cavity cancer. The method was immunoSEQ multiplex PCR; TCRdb's version includes in-frame clones alone and lacks a portion of them. The sample carries about 14,000 clones, around 70% recorded once. This specimen consisted of PBMCs, obtained after nivolumab (anti-PD-1) treatment. These receptors all come from a person between 35 and 79 years old with oral cavity squamous cell carcinoma. The CDR3 runs from the conserved cysteine through the conserved F or W. A D gene is named only where the DNA matches it firmly. Where a row states a size, it is once, few, many or the class of an expanded clone; other rows omit it.

j_call: TRBJ2-3
d_call: NA
v_call: TRBV7-9
clone_size: NA
cdr3_aa: CASSFPPGSKKDTQYF
cdr3_nt: TGTGCCAGCAGCTTTCCTCCCGGGAGTAAGAAGGATACGCAGTATTTT

j_call: TRBJ1-5
d_call: TRBD1
v_call: TRBV5-1
clone_size: NA
cdr3_aa: CASSFTGGNNQPQHF
cdr3_nt: TGCGCCAGCAGCTTTACAGGGGGCAACAATCAGCCCCAGCATTTT

j_call: TRBJ1-2
d_call: NA
v_call: TRBV5-5
clone_size: NA
cdr3_aa: CASSSGSGTNYGYTF
cdr3_nt: TGTGCCAGCAGCTCCGGAAGCGGGACAAACTATGGCTACACCTTC

j_call: TRBJ1-2
d_call: NA
v_call: TRBV7-2
clone_size: few
cdr3_aa: CASSVVGANYGYTF
cdr3_nt: TGTGCCAGCAGCGTCGTGGGTGCTAACTATGGCTACACCTTC

j_call: TRBJ2-3
d_call: TRBD2
v_call: TRBV7-9
clone_size: NA
cdr3_aa: CASSLARGSGRADTQYF
cdr3_nt: TGTGCCAGCAGCTTAGCGAGGGGTAGCGGGAGGGCAGATACGCAGTATTTT

j_call: TRBJ2-5
d_call: NA
v_call: TRBV10-1
clone_size: NA
cdr3_aa: CASSRDIQETQYF
cdr3_nt: TGCGCCAGCAGTCGGGACATACAAGAGACCCAGTACTTC

j_call: TRBJ2-3
d_call: NA
v_call: TRBV10-3
clone_size: once
cdr3_aa: CAISDLDTDTQYF
cdr3_nt: TGTGCCATCAGTGACCTTGACACAGATACGCAGTATTTT

j_call: TRBJ2-1
d_call: NA
v_call: TRBV25-1
clone_size: NA
cdr3_aa: CATITDSSYNEQFF
cdr3_nt: TGTGCCACCATAACAGACAGCTCCTACAATGAGCAGTTCTTC

j_call: TRBJ2-5
d_call: TRBD2
v_call: TRBV28
clone_size: medium-sized
cdr3_aa: CASTLGAASGSRTQYF
cdr3_nt: TGTGCCAGCACCCTGGGGGCGGCTAGCGGGAGTAGGACCCAGTACTTC

j_call: TRBJ1-2
d_call: NA
v_call: TRBV6-5
clone_size: NA
cdr3_aa: CASSTPAAGYTF
cdr3_nt: TGTGCCAGCAGTACGCCTGCGGCTGGCTACACCTTC

j_call: TRBJ2-7
d_call: NA
v_call: TRBV9
clone_size: NA
cdr3_aa: CASSVGPARFEQYF
cdr3_nt: TGTGCCAGCAGCGTTGGGCCAGCGCGGTTCGAGCAGTACTTC

j_call: TRBJ2-1
d_call: TRBD2
v_call: TRBV28
clone_size: NA
cdr3_aa: CASSYFSGVSYNEQFF
cdr3_nt: TGTGCCAGCAGTTACTTTAGCGGGGTTTCCTACAATGAGCAGTTCTTC

j_call: TRBJ2-6
d_call: NA
v_call: TRBV9
clone_size: NA
cdr3_aa: CASSVSGDAGANVLTF
cdr3_nt: TGTGCCAGCAGCGTATCAGGGGATGCTGGGGCCAACGTCCTGACTTTC

j_call: TRBJ1-1
d_call: NA
v_call: TRBV10-2
clone_size: NA
cdr3_aa: CASSGQNRQVNTEAFF
cdr3_nt: TGCGCCAGCAGTGGACAAAACCGACAGGTGAACACTGAAGCTTTCTTT

j_call: TRBJ2-1
d_call: NA
v_call: TRBV19
clone_size: few
cdr3_aa: CASRYVGTDEQFF
cdr3_nt: TGTGCCAGTAGGTACGTGGGGACGGATGAGCAGTTCTTC

j_call: TRBJ1-1
d_call: NA
v_call: TRBV5-1
clone_size: few
cdr3_aa: CASSLPEAEAFF
cdr3_nt: TGCGCCAGCAGCTTACCAGAGGCTGAAGCTTTCTTT

j_call: TRBJ2-7
d_call: TRBD1
v_call: TRBV14
clone_size: NA
cdr3_aa: CASSPFLGQESYEQYF
cdr3_nt: TGTGCCAGCAGCCCTTTCCTGGGACAGGAATCCTACGAGCAGTACTTC

j_call: TRBJ1-2
d_call: TRBD1
v_call: TRBV5-6
clone_size: NA
cdr3_aa: CASRLGQVINYGYTF
cdr3_nt: TGTGCCAGCAGATTGGGACAGGTGATCAACTATGGCTACACCTTC

j_call: TRBJ2-7
d_call: TRBD2
v_call: TRBV4-1
clone_size: NA
cdr3_aa: CASSHETSGSKSYEQYF
cdr3_nt: TGCGCCAGCAGCCATGAGACTAGCGGGAGTAAGTCCTACGAGCAGTACTTC

j_call: TRBJ1-2
d_call: NA
v_call: TRBV29-1
clone_size: NA
cdr3_aa: CSVEGTYYGYTF
cdr3_nt: TGCAGCGTTGAGGGCACCTACTATGGCTACACCTTC

j_call: TRBJ2-5
d_call: TRBD2
v_call: TRBV9
clone_size: NA
cdr3_aa: CASSVGQAGYQETQYF
cdr3_nt: TGTGCCAGCAGCGTAGGTCAAGCGGGATACCAAGAGACCCAGTACTTC

j_call: TRBJ1-5
d_call: NA
v_call: TRBV7-6
clone_size: NA
cdr3_aa: CASRTEGGPQHF
cdr3_nt: TGTGCCAGCAGAACCGAGGGGGGGCCGCAGCATTTT

j_call: TRBJ2-1
d_call: TRBD2
v_call: TRBV4-1
clone_size: NA
cdr3_aa: CASSQEGTSPYNEQFF
cdr3_nt: TGCGCCAGCAGCCAAGAGGGGACTAGTCCATACAATGAGCAGTTCTTC

j_call: TRBJ2-1
d_call: NA
v_call: TRBV4-1
clone_size: NA
cdr3_aa: CASSQAGGAGQFF
cdr3_nt: TGCGCCAGCAGCCAAGCAGGGGGGGCGGGGCAGTTCTTC

j_call: TRBJ2-1
d_call: NA
v_call: TRBV7-9
clone_size: few
cdr3_aa: CATTLGPSSYNEQFF
cdr3_nt: TGTGCCACCACCCTCGGCCCGAGCTCCTACAATGAGCAGTTCTTC

j_call: TRBJ1-4
d_call: NA
v_call: TRBV6-1
clone_size: NA
cdr3_aa: CASSPRDGANEKLFF
cdr3_nt: TGTGCCAGCAGTCCCCGGGACGGAGCTAATGAAAAACTGTTTTTT

j_call: TRBJ2-7
d_call: NA
v_call: TRBV9
clone_size: NA
cdr3_aa: CASSVGGNEQYF
cdr3_nt: TGTGCCAGCAGCGTAGGAGGGAACGAGCAGTACTTC

j_call: TRBJ1-2
d_call: NA
v_call: TRBV30
clone_size: NA
cdr3_aa: CAWTPSPGTRGALGGYTF
cdr3_nt: TGTGCCTGGACCCCAAGTCCGGGTACAAGAGGGGCACTGGGCGGCTACACCTTC

j_call: TRBJ2-5
d_call: NA
v_call: TRBV14
clone_size: NA
cdr3_aa: CASSEGRQETQYF
cdr3_nt: TGTGCCAGCAGCGAAGGGCGGCAAGAGACCCAGTACTTC